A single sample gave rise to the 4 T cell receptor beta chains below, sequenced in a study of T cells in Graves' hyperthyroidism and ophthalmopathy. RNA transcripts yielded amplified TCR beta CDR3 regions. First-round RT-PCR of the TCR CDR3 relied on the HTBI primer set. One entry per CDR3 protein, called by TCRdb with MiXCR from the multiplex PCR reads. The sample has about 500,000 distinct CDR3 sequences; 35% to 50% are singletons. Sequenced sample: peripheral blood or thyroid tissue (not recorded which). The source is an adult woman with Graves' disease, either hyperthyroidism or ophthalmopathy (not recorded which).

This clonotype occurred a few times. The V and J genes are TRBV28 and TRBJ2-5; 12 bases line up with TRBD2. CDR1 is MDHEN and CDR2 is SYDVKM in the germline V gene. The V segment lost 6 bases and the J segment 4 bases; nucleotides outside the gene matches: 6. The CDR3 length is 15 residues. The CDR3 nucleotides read TGTGCCAGCAGAATCACTAGCGGGAGGTCAGAGACCCAGTACTTC. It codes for CASRITSGRSETQYF. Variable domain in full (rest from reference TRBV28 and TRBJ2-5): DVKVTQSSRYLVKRTGEKVFLECVQDMDHENMFWYRQDPGLGLRLIYFSYDVKMKEKGDIPEGYSVSREKKERFSLILESASTNQTSMYLCASRITSGRSETQYFGPGTRLLVL.

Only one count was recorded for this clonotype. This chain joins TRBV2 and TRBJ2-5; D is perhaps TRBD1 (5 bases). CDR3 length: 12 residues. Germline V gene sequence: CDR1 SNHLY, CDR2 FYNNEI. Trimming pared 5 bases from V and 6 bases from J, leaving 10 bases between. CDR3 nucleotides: TGTGCCAGCAGTTTAGGGGCCAAGACCCAGTACTTC. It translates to CASSLGAKTQYF.

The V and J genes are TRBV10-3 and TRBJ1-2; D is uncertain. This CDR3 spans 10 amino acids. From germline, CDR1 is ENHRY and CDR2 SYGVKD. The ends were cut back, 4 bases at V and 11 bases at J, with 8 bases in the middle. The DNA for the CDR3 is TGTGCCATCAGTGTTGACGGTTACACCTTC. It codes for CAISVDGYTF.

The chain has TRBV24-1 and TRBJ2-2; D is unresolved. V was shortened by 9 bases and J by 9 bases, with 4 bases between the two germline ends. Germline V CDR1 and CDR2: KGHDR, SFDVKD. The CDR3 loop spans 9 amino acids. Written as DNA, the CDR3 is TGTGCCACCTCCCGGGAGCTGTTTTTT. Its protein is CATSRELFF.